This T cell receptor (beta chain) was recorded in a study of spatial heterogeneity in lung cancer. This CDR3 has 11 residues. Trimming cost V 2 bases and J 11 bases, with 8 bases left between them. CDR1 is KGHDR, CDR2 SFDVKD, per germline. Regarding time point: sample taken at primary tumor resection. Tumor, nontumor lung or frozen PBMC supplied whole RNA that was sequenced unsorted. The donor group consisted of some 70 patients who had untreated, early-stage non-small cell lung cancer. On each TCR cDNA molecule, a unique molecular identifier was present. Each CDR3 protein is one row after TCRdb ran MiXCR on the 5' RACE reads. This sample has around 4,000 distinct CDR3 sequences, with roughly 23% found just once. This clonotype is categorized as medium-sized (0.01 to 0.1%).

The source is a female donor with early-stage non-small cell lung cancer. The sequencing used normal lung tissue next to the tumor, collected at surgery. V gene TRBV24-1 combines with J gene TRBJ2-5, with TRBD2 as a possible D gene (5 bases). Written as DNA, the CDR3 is TGTGCCACCAGTGATTCGGAGGCTCAGTACTTC. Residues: CATSDSEAQYF.